This T cell receptor beta chain emerged from a study of blood T cell repertoires in COVID-19. Overall study context: Sample material is recorded as cDNA or gDNA derived from T cells, B-cell-depleted T cells, or PBMCs.

Method: immunoSEQ multiplex PCR; TCRdb's copy keeps in-frame clones and lacks some. The data hold under 250,000 clones, with roughly nine tenths observed a single time. The V end was cut by 4 bases, the J end by 4 bases, with 8 bases between. The CDR3 covers 12 residues. Germline assignment: CDR1 GTSNPN and CDR2 SVGIG (reference sequence). This clone was recorded at least ten times. The source material was peripheral blood. The chain recombines TRBV30 with TRBJ1-5, with D possibly matching TRBD1 (6 bases). The origin of this receptor is a man aged 35 to 55 with acute or convalescent COVID-19. CDR3: CAWTRGNQPQHF. Written as DNA, the CDR3 is TGTGCCTGGACAAGGGGGAATCAGCCCCAGCATTTT. Full variable domain (outside the CDR3, taken from reference TRBV30 and TRBJ1-5): SQTIHQWPATLVQPVGSPLSLECTVEGTSNPNLYWYRQAAGRGLQLLFYSVGIGQISSEVPQNLSASRPQDRQFILSSKKLLLSDSGFYLCAWTRGNQPQHFGDGTRLSIL.